The source of this TCR beta chain is a study of blood T cell repertoires in COVID-19. As for the study in general: From T cells, B-cell-depleted T cells, or PBMCs came the material, which was cDNA or gDNA.

Germline trimming cut 5 bases from V and 4 bases from J; bases unmatched to any gene: 5. The CDR3 is 15 residues long. Germline V CDR1 and CDR2: KGHSH, LQKENI. TCRdb's copy holds only in-frame clones and misses some; the assay was immunoSEQ multiplex PCR. The sample carries about 270,000 clones, 81% recorded once. The rearrangement links TRBV18 to TRBJ2-1; 10 positions agree with TRBD2. Sequencing used peripheral blood. The clonotype was recovered from a woman aged 60 to 75 with active or convalescent COVID-19. The CDR3 DNA sequence: TGTGCCAGCTCAAGGACTAGCGGTGCATACAATGAGCAGTTCTTC. Translated, it gives CASSRTSGAYNEQFF. Full variable domain (outside the CDR3, taken from reference TRBV18 and TRBJ2-1): NAGVMQNPRHLVRRRGQEARLRCSPMKGHSHVYWYRQLPEEGLKFMVYLQKENIIDESGMPKERFSAEFPKEGPSILRIQQVVRGDSAAYFCASSRTSGAYNEQFFGPGTRLTVL.